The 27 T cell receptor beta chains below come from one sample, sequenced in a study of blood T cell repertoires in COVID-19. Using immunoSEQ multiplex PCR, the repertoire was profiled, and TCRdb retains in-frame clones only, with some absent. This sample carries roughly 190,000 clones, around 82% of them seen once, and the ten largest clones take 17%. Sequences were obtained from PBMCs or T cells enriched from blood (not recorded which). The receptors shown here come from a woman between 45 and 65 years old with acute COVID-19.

The CDR3 reads CASSQNTPAGVSETQYF. CDR3 nucleotides: TGTGCCAGCAGTCAAAATACCCCTGCGGGGGTGTCCGAGACCCAGTACTTC. The V gene is TRBV28, the J gene TRBJ2-5; the match to TRBD2 covers 7 bases. The length of the CDR3 is 17 residues. The V gene's germline CDR1 is MDHEN and CDR2 SYDVKM. V lost 5 bases to trimming and J lost 5 bases; unmatched junction nucleotides: 17.

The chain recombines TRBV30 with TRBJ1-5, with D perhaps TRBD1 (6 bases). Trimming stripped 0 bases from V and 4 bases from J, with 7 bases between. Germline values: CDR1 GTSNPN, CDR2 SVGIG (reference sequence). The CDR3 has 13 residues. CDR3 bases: TGTGCCTGGAGTGTGAGGGGGAATCAGCCCCAGCATTTT. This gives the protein CAWSVRGNQPQHF.

The CDR3 loop is CASSLPRRSTDTQYF. The CDR3 bases are TGTGCCAGCAGTCTCCCGCGGCGAAGCACAGATACGCAGTATTTT. V gene TRBV6-5 combines with J gene TRBJ2-3, with D hard to call. Germline loops: CDR1 MNHEY, CDR2 SVGAGI. This CDR3 comprises 15 residues. Trimming left V 5 bases short and J 0 bases short, with 12 bases between.

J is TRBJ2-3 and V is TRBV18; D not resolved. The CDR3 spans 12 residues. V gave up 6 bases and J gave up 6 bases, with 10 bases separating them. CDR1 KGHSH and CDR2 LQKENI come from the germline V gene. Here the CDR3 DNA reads TGTGCCAGCTCTCCCCCGGTGGATACGCAGTATTTT. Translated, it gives CASSPPVDTQYF. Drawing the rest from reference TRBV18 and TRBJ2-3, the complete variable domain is NAGVMQNPRHLVRRRGQEARLRCSPMKGHSHVYWYRQLPEEGLKFMVYLQKENIIDESGMPKERFSAEFPKEGPSILRIQQVVRGDSAAYFCASSPPVDTQYFGPGTRLTVL.

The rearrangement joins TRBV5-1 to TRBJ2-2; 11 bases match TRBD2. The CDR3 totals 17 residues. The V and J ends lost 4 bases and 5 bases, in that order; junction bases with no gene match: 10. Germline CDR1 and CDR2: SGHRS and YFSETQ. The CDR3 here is CASSHPLAGGWTGELFF. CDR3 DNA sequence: TGCGCCAGCAGCCACCCCCTAGCGGGGGGTTGGACCGGGGAGCTGTTTTTT.

Here the CDR3 reads CASSTDGSAQYF. The CDR3 region has the DNA TGTGCCAGCAGTACGGACGGGAGCGCGCAGTATTTT. This rearrangement joins TRBV28 to TRBJ2-3; tentative D call: TRBD2 (6 bases). The V gene lost 5 bases and the J gene lost 10 bases, with 13 bases spanning the gap. CDR1 is MDHEN and CDR2 is SYDVKM in the germline V gene. CDR3 length equals 12 residues.

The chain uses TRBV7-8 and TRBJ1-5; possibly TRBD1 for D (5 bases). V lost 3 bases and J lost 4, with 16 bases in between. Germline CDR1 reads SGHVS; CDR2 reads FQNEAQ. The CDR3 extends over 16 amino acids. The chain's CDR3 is CASSFGGDLRNQPQHF. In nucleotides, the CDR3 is TGTGCCAGCAGCTTCGGTGGGGACTTAAGAAATCAGCCCCAGCATTTT.

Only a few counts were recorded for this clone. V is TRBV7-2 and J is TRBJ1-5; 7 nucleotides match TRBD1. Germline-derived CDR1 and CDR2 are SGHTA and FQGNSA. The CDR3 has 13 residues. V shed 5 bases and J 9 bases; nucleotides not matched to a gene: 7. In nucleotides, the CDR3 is TGTGCCAGCAGCGTAAAGGGGGCGTCGCCCCAGCATTTT. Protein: CASSVKGASPQHF.

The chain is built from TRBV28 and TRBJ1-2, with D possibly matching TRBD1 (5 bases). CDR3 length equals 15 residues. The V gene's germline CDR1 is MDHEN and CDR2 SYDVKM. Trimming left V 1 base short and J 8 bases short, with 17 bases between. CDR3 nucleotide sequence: TGTGCCAGCAGTTTATTTAGTCGGGCAGGGCAAGGCTACACCTTC. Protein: CASSLFSRAGQGYTF.

CDR3 residues: CASSLTSNLAETQYF. CDR3 in DNA: TGCGCCAGCAGCCTGACTAGTAATTTAGCGGAGACCCAGTACTTC. The rearrangement joins TRBV5-1 to TRBJ2-5; tentative D call: TRBD2 (6 bases). CDR1 and CDR2 (germline): SGHRS, YFSETQ. The CDR3 covers 15 residues. V was pared by 4 bases and J by 5 bases, with 18 bases between.

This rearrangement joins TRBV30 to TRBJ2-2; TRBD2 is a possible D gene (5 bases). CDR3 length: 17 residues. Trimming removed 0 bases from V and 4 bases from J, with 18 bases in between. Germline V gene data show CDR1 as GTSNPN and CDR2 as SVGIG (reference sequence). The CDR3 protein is CAWSVPNPGLGTGELFF. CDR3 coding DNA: TGTGCCTGGAGTGTCCCTAATCCCGGACTTGGCACCGGGGAGCTGTTTTTT.

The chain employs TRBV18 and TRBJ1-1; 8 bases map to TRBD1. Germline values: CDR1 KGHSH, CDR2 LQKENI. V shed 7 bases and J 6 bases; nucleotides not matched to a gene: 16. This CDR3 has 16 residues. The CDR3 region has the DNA TGTGCCAGCTTATCGGGACAGGTCGATAGGGGAGCTGAAGCTTTCTTT. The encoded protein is CASLSGQVDRGAEAFF. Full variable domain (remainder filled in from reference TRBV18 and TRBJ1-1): NAGVMQNPRHLVRRRGQEARLRCSPMKGHSHVYWYRQLPEEGLKFMVYLQKENIIDESGMPKERFSAEFPKEGPSILRIQQVVRGDSAAYFCASLSGQVDRGAEAFFGQGTRLTVV.

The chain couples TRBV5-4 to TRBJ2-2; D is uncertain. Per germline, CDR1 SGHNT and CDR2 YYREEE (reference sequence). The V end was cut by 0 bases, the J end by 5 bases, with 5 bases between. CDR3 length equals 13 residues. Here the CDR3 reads CASSLAGTGELFF. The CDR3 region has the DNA TGTGCCAGCAGCTTGGCCGGGACCGGGGAGCTGTTTTTT.

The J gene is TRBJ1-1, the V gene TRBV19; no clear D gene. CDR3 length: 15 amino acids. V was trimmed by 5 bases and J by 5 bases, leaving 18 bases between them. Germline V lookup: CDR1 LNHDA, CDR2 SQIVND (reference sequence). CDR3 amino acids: CASSGGGGRVTEAFF. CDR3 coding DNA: TGTGCCAGTAGTGGCGGAGGCGGCCGGGTTACTGAAGCTTTCTTT.

The CDR3 DNA reads TGTGCCAGCAGCTTAGGGACAGTCTTGAACACTGAAGCTTTCTTT. This translates into CASSLGTVLNTEAFF. The chain uses TRBV7-6 and TRBJ1-1; D is perhaps TRBD1 (6 bases). Germline CDR1 and CDR2: SGHVS and FNYEAQ. The CDR3 contains 15 residues. The V end lost 1 base, the J end lost 0 bases, and 9 bases lay between the germline ends.

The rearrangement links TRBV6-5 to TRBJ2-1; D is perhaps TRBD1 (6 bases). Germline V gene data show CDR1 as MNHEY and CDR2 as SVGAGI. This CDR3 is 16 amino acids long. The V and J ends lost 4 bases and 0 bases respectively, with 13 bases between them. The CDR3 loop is CASSSRTASSYNEQFF. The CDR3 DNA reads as TGTGCCAGCAGTTCCCGGACAGCCTCCTCCTACAATGAGCAGTTCTTC.

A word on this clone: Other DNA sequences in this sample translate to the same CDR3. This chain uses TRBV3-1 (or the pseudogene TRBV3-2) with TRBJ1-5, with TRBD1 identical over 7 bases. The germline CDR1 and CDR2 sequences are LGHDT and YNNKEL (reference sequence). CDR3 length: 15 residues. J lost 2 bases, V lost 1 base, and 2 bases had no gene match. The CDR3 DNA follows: TGTGCCAGCAGCCAAGGAACAGGGGGCAATCAGCCCCAGCATTTT. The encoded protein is CASSQGTGGNQPQHF.

CDR3 coding DNA: TGCGCCAGCAGCCAAGATAGATTACTAGCGGGACCATCGAACACCGGGGAGCTGTTTTTT. Its translation: CASSQDRLLAGPSNTGELFF. The rearrangement joins TRBV4-1 to TRBJ2-2; 10 bases fit TRBD2. J gave up 0 bases and V 0 bases, and 10 bases lay outside the gene matches. Germline V lookup: CDR1 MGHRA, CDR2 YSYEKL. This CDR3 is built from 20 residues.

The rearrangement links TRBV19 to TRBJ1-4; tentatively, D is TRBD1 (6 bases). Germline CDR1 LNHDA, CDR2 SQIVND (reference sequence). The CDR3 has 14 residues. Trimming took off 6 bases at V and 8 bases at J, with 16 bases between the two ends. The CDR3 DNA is TGTGCCAGTAGCCTATCAGGGGAGATGGAAAAACTGTTTTTT. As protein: CASSLSGEMEKLFF.

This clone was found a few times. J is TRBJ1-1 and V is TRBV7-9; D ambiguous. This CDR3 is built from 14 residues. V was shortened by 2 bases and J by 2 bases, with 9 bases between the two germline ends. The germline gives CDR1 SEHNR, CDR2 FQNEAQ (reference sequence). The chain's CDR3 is CASSLSLANTEAFF. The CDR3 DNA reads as TGTGCCAGCAGCTTAAGCCTCGCCAACACTGAAGCTTTCTTT.

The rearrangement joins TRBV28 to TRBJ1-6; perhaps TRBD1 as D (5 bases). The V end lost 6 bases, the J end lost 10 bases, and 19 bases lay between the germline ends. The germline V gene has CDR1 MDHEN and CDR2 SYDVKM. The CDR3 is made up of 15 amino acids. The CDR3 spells CASSQARGGGSPLHF. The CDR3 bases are TGTGCCAGCAGCCAGGCCCGGGGGGGAGGATCACCCCTCCACTTT.

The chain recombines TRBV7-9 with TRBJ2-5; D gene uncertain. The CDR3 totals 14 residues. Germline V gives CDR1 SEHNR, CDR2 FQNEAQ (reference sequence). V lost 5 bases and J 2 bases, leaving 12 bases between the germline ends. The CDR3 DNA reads TGTGCCAGCAGCCCCTTTGGAGCTCAAGAGACCCAGTACTTC. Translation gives CASSPFGAQETQYF.

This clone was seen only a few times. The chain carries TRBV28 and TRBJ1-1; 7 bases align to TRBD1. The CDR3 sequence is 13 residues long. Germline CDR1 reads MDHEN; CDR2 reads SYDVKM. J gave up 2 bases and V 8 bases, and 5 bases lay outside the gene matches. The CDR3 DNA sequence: TGTGCCAGCTGGGGGACAGAAAACACTGAAGCTTTCTTT. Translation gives CASWGTENTEAFF.

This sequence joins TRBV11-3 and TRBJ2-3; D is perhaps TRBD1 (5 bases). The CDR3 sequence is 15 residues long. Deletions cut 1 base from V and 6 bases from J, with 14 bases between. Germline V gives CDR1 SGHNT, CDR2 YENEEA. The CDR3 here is CASSLGAGLPDTQYF. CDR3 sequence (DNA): TGTGCCAGCAGCTTAGGGGCAGGGCTGCCCGATACGCAGTATTTT.

The CDR3 bases are TGTGCCAGCAGGCGGCTCAGCGGGGGGGTTACCGGGGAGCTGTTTTTT. This encodes CASRRLSGGVTGELFF. This chain connects TRBV11-2 to TRBJ2-2; TRBD2 matches at 10 bases. Germline V CDR1 and CDR2: SGHAT, FQNNGV. The ends lost 6 bases at V and 5 bases at J; junction bases unmatched: 9. There are 16 residues in the CDR3.

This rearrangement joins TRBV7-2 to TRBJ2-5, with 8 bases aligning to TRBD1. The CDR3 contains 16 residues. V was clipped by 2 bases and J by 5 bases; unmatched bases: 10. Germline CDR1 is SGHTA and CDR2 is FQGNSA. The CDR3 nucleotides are TGTGCCAGCAGCTTATCTGGGCAGGGGGCCGGGGAGACCCAGTACTTC. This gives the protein CASSLSGQGAGETQYF.

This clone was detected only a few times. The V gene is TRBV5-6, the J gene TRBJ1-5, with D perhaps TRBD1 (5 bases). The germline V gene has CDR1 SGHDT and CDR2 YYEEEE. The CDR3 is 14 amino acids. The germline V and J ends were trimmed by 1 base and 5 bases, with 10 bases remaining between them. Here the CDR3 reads CASSLPGNHQPQHF. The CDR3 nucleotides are TGTGCCAGCAGCTTGCCAGGGAACCATCAGCCCCAGCATTTT.